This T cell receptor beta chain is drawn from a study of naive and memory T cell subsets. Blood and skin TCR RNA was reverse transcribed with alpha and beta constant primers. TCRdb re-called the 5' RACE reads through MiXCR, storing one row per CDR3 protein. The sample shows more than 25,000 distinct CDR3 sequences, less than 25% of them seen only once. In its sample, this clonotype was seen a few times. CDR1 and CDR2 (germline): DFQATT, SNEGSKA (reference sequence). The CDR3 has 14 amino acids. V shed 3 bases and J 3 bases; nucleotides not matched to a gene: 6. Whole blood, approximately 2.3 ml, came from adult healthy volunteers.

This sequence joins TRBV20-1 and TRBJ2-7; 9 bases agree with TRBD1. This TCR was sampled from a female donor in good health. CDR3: CSASPWDRDYEQYF. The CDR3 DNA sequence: TGCAGTGCTAGCCCGTGGGACAGGGACTACGAGCAGTACTTC.